This T cell receptor beta chain was captured in a study of vaccination and CD4 T cells after COVID-19. Turning to the study itself: A CEFX pool, an HIV-1 Nef pool, or else no peptide went into the control cultures.

The Oncomine TCR Beta short-read assay sequenced DNA from cultured CD4+ T cells. TCRdb re-called the PCR reads with MiXCR, one entry per CDR3 protein. This table has about 20,000 distinct CDR3 sequences, 35% to 50% appearing once. Regarding treatment: roughly 11-day PBMC culture with coronavirus spike peptide pools or control peptides (ViraFEST assay). ViraFEST grew antigen-specific T cells using peptide pools, then sequenced TCRs. IL-2 (around 9 IU/ml) and peptide pools (about 10 ug/ml) were added to cultures of under 2.5 million PBMCs per well. The V gene's germline CDR1 is MNHEY and CDR2 SVGAGI. This CDR3 is built from 11 residues. V was cut by 2 bases and J by 10 bases, with 3 bases left in between. Notes on this clonotype: The antigen is unknown.

The receptor was derived from a human donor who had recovered from COVID-19. The chain carries TRBV6-5 and TRBJ1-6; D uncertain. The sample comprised CD4+ T cells from blood, cultured in vitro. The CDR3 sequence is CASSYASPLHF. As DNA, the CDR3 is TGTGCCAGCAGTTACGCGTCACCCCTCCACTTT.